The sequence of this T cell receptor beta chain was determined in a study of cytomegalovirus exposure and HLA in healthy donors. It was with 60 Vbeta and 13 Jbeta primers that the PCR ran. Sequencing used immunoSEQ multiplex PCR; TCRdb keeps in-frame clones, though not all of them. The data include some 75,000 clones; the top ten clones carry about 0.83%. Germline values: CDR1 SNHLY, CDR2 FYNNEI. V was clipped by 6 bases and J by 0 bases; unmatched bases: 2. CDR3 length equals 14 residues. As for the donors, each was a healthy bone marrow donor. This sequence joins TRBV2 and TRBJ2-1; 7 bases agree with TRBD2. This TCR came from a boy between 10 and 17 years old in good health and CMV-seronegative. Sequencing input: PBMCs. The CDR3 nucleotides read TGTGCCAGCAGACGCGGGAGCTCCTACAATGAGCAGTTCTTC. It encodes CASRRGSSYNEQFF.